The present T cell receptor (beta chain) was sequenced within a study of blood T cell repertoires in COVID-19. Study overall: Acute-phase and convalescent COVID-19 samples originated in the United States, Italy and Spain.

Only a few counts were recorded for this clone. V shed 8 bases and J 2 bases; nucleotides not matched to a gene: 4. Germline CDR1 SGHTA, CDR2 FQGNSA. This CDR3 region has 13 residues. Per the original methods: Counts of nucleated cells, estimated from reference gene primer amplification, were obtained. Some clones are missing from TCRdb's copy, which holds only in-frame ones; the method was immunoSEQ multiplex PCR. The V and J calls and clone size come from that table; D and trimming were worked out from the DNA. Of about 94,000 clones detected, around two thirds appear once; the ten largest clones hold around 3.9%.

The origin of this receptor is a man in his 70s with COVID-19, enrolled during active disease. What was sequenced was peripheral blood. J is TRBJ1-1 and V is TRBV7-2; 8 bases agree with TRBD1. The chain's CDR3 is CASGDRGNTEAFF. CDR3 in DNA: TGTGCCAGCGGAGACAGGGGAAACACTGAAGCTTTCTTT.